The 2 T cell receptor beta chains below were found in one sample sequenced in a study of coeliac disease. The data were produced by immunoSEQ multiplex PCR, yet TCRdb's version contains in-frame clones alone and is incomplete. The sample gives some 8,700 clones, 57% of which show up once; around 9.5% is in the top ten. The sequencing sample was made of intraepithelial lymphocytes from the gut. Receptors originate from a woman aged 60 to 75 with celiac disease.

The chain combines TRBV28 with TRBJ2-3; tentative D call: TRBD2 (5 bases). The V gene lost 6 bases and the J gene lost 6 bases, with 10 bases spanning the gap. The germline V gene encodes CDR1 MDHEN and CDR2 SYDVKM. The CDR3 loop spans 12 amino acids. This CDR3 is CASRLPGDTQYF. The CDR3 DNA follows: TGTGCCAGCAGACTCCCGGGGGATACGCAGTATTTT.

This clone was detected only a few times. CDR3 sequence: CASTREAHNEQFF. CDR3 bases: TGTGCCAGCACCCGGGAGGCACACAATGAGCAGTTCTTC. The V call is TRBV5-5, the J call TRBJ2-1; 7 nucleotides agree with TRBD2. V lost 6 bases to trimming and J lost 5 bases; unmatched junction nucleotides: 5. Germline CDR1 reads SGHKS; CDR2 reads YYEKEE (reference sequence). The CDR3 has 13 amino acids.